This T cell receptor (beta chain) was observed in a study of shared clonotypes between healthy human individuals (dated by TCRdb to the early 2020s). Concerning the study at large: The cohort comprised a couple of women and a few men aged 18 to 49 years. To estimate repertoire size and how much clonotype sharing occurs between individuals, the study deeply sequenced the blood TCR repertoires of roughly 5 healthy adults. Different laboratories and diverse techniques were used to prepare libraries and sequence TCR repertoires, to increase sequencing depth and limit assay-specific biases. Per donor, leukapheresis produced somewhere between about 0.94 and 9 billion PBMCs.

Using the deep immunoSEQ assay, multiplex PCR amplified TCR CDR3 regions from genomic DNA. For each cell subset, the extracted genomic DNA was distributed evenly across all wells of several immunoSEQ 96-well plates, and each plate served as one replicate. For unsorted PBMC, each replicate PCR was loaded with roughly 330 ng genomic DNA, equivalent to 25,000 to 35,000 T cell genomes. Ten immunoSEQ deep assay plates were used to sequence the unsorted PBMC genomic DNA. Purified libraries were measured with a Qubit 3.0 fluorometer, size-checked on a Bioanalyzer 2100, and measured again with the KAPA Library Quantification kit. A separate single-read 150-cycle Illumina NextSeq 550 flow cell was used to sequence each immunoSEQ 96-well plate. As for the original processing: Because the immunoSEQ output included only junctional sequences and no quality scores, the filtering could not be the same as the filtering used for full-length reads. Sequences were annotated with PyIR, a Python wrapper for IgBLAST v1.9, and V/J genes and CDR3 were assigned using IMGT germline references. Any read was removed if the V/J assignment was weak (E-value above 1e-6), the CDR3 was missing, or the read contained stop codons, out-of-frame junctions, or ambiguous translated residues. V3J clonotypes were defined as sequences sharing an identical inferred V gene, J gene, and CDR3 amino acid sequence. Percentage overlap between repertoires was computed as shared unique clonotypes divided by the size of the smaller repertoire. RTK rarefaction, the Chao1 estimator, and Recon v2.1 estimates of unobserved clonotypes were used to assess repertoire richness. This immuneACCESS table, as held by TCRdb, lists in-frame sequences with V and J called but not all clones. Of the missing ones, under half trace to an unresolved V gene in checked studies; the others have no known cause. Clone size and the V and J calls come from that table; the DNA yielded D and trimming. The sample table records hundreds of thousands of clones; 70% to 80% of these occur just once. The ten top clones hold 12% of the sample.

About this clone itself: Its antigen is currently not known. No qualities accompany the bases; no much larger clone lies one base away.

Summary of the overall study and its limitations: Because the study included only a small number of donors, the genetic and exposure-history diversity represented was limited. Sampling was limited to blood, and TCR repertoires in tissue likely differ from TCR repertoires in blood. Pairwise subsampling led to the expectation that sequencing depth would affect the degree of clonotype sharing among donors.

The CDR3 starts with the cysteine, ends with the phenylalanine, and has 15 residues. Kept here is only the CDR3 DNA, which spans 45 bases and is read in frame from base 1. Reading the germline V gene (reference sequence) gives CDR1 MNHEY and CDR2 SMNVEV. Ends trimmed: V by 5 bases, J by 7 bases; bases unmatched to a gene: 6. The donors were healthy, HIV-negative adults who had no recently reported acute infections or vaccinations. Only Caucasian adults living in Nashville, Tennessee, USA were represented among the donors. In the unsorted samples, 90 million to 100 million PBMCs were counted, and genomic DNA was extracted using the QIAamp DNA Blood Mini kit. Blood was collected by leukapheresis, and PBMCs were isolated by Ficoll-Histopaque density gradient centrifugation and then cryopreserved in liquid nitrogen vapor phase.

The sequence is built from TRBV27 and TRBJ2-1, and 12 bases in between align with TRBD2. The TCR sequence derives from a woman between 35 and 50 years old in good health. Some clones in this sample may be carry-over from other donors' samples. The source material was PBMCs. CDR3 protein: CASSPRLAGVNEQFF. The bases read TGTGCCAGCAGTCCACGACTAGCGGGAGTTAATGAGCAGTTCTTC.